This T cell receptor (beta chain) came from a study of blood T cell repertoires in COVID-19. Study background: The United States, Italy and Spain supplied acute and convalescent COVID-19 samples. From T cells, B-cell-depleted T cells, or PBMCs came the material, which was cDNA or gDNA.

The V end lost 6 bases, the J end lost 8 bases, and 10 bases lay between the germline ends. The length of the CDR3 is 12 residues. From germline, CDR1 is MGHDK and CDR2 SYGVNS. In the authors' workflow: Amplified reference gene primers provided the basis for estimating nucleated cell counts. Generated by immunoSEQ multiplex PCR, the TCRdb table keeps only in-frame clones and is missing some. For V, J and clone size, that table is used; D and trimming come from the DNA. The sample has fewer than 300,000 clones; more than 75% are singletons. The rearrangement joins TRBV25-1 to TRBJ2-2; D call uncertain. The sequence came from a woman aged 40 to 50 who had recovered from COVID-19. Specimen: peripheral blood. CDR3 DNA sequence: TGTGCCAGCAGGATGGGCTTGGGGGAGCTGTTTTTT. It translates to CASRMGLGELFF.